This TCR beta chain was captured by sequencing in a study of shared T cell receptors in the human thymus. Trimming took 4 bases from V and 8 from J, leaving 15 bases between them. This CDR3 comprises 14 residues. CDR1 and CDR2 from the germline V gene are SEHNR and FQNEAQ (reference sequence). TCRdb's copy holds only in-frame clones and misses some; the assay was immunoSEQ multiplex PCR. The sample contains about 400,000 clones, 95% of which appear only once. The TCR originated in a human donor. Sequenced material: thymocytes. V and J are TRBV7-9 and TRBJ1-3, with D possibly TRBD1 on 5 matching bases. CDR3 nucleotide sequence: TGTGCCAGCAGCTCCAGGGCTTGGGAACACACCATATATTTT. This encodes CASSSRAWEHTIYF.